These 17 T cell receptor beta chains were sequenced from one sample in a study of T cells in localized non-small cell lung cancer. Data came from immunoSEQ multiplex PCR; TCRdb stores just in-frame clones and leaves some out. The sample has 25,000 to 35,000 clones; about 90% are singletons. The specimen was PBMCs, collected before any cancer treatment. The receptors originated from a man aged 35 to 70 with stage II lung adenocarcinoma.

J is TRBJ2-7 and V is TRBV7-8; no clear D gene. The CDR3 runs 13 residues. Germline CDR1 reads SGHVS; CDR2 reads FQNEAQ. Trimming stripped 1 base from V and 5 bases from J, with 9 bases between. CDR3 DNA sequence: TGTGCCAGCAGCTTAGAACCTCCGCACGAGCAGTACTTC. It specifies CASSLEPPHEQYF.

The chain joins TRBV9 to TRBJ2-1; D is perhaps TRBD2 (7 bases). CDR3 length equals 16 residues. Germline V gene sequence: CDR1 SGDLS, CDR2 YYNGEE. The V end lost 0 bases, the J end lost 6 bases, and 16 bases lay between the germline ends. CDR3 amino acids: CASSVAIGGQFNEQFF. In DNA form, the CDR3 reads TGTGCCAGCAGCGTAGCGATCGGGGGGCAATTCAATGAGCAGTTCTTC. The full variable domain, rest sourced from reference TRBV9 and TRBJ2-1, is DSGVTQTPKHLITATGQRVTLRCSPRSGDLSVYWYQQSLDQGLQFLIQYYNGEERAKGNILERFSAQQFPDLHSELNLSSLELGDSALYFCASSVAIGGQFNEQFFGPGTRLTVL.

V gene TRBV27 combines with J gene TRBJ1-4; tentative D call: TRBD1 (5 bases). CDR3 size: 17 residues. The V end lost 3 bases, the J end lost 8 bases, and 22 bases lay between the germline ends. CDR1 and CDR2 from the germline V gene are MNHEY and SMNVEV (reference sequence). The CDR3 region has the DNA TGTGCCAGCAGTTTGTATACCGGGACGGAGGGTTTCGAAAAACTGTTTTTT. It translates to CASSLYTGTEGFEKLFF.

V and J are TRBV6-1 and TRBJ1-4; D ambiguous. The germline V and J ends were trimmed by 4 bases and 7 bases, with 10 bases remaining between them. The CDR3 runs 13 residues. Germline assignment: CDR1 MNHNS and CDR2 SASEGT. The CDR3 bases are TGTGCCAGCAGTGGTAATAGTGGTGAAAAACTGTTTTTT. This gives the protein CASSGNSGEKLFF.

The CDR3 here is CASSIKGDTEAFF. The CDR3 DNA reads TGTGCCAGTAGTATCAAGGGCGACACTGAAGCTTTCTTT. The chain is built from TRBV19 and TRBJ1-1; D gene ambiguous. The CDR3 spans 13 residues. V was trimmed by 3 bases and J by 3 bases, leaving 8 bases between them. The germline gives CDR1 LNHDA, CDR2 SQIVND (reference sequence).

This chain connects TRBV18 to TRBJ2-3, with 13 bases identical to TRBD2. This CDR3 has 18 residues. Germline V gene lookup returns CDR1 KGHSH and CDR2 LQKENI. The trim removed 5 bases at V and 0 bases at J, leaving 8 bases unmatched. CDR3 amino acids: CASSFRLAGGSSTDTQYF. The DNA of the CDR3 is TGTGCCAGCTCATTCAGACTAGCGGGAGGATCTAGCACAGATACGCAGTATTTT.

The chain combines TRBV5-6 with TRBJ2-7; TRBD2 matches 14 bases. CDR3 length: 16 residues. The germline V gene has CDR1 SGHDT and CDR2 YYEEEE. The V and J ends lost 1 base and 6 bases, in that order; junction bases with no gene match: 6. The CDR3 DNA is TGTGCCAGCAGCTTGTTCGGGACTAGCGGGAGTGGCGAGCAGTACTTC. The encoded protein is CASSLFGTSGSGEQYF.

The chain carries TRBV5-1 and TRBJ2-7; D gene uncertain. Per germline, CDR1 SGHRS and CDR2 YFSETQ. Trimming removed 5 bases at V and 7 bases at J, with 10 bases between. This CDR3 comprises 11 residues. The CDR3 is CASSLASEQYF. CDR3 nucleotides: TGCGCCAGCAGTCTGGCCAGTGAGCAGTACTTC.

The count of this clone is one. The chain employs TRBV6-1 and TRBJ1-1, with 8 bases matching TRBD1. V lost 8 bases to trimming and J lost 5 bases; unmatched junction nucleotides: 13. Germline V gene sequence: CDR1 MNHNS, CDR2 SASEGT. CDR3 length equals 15 residues. CDR3 bases: TGTGCCAGCCACTCAGGGGGCGGAGGGGGGACTGAAGCTTTCTTT. Amino acids: CASHSGGGGGTEAFF.

The chain employs TRBV6-5 and TRBJ2-7; 10 positions match TRBD1. In germline, CDR1 is MNHEY, CDR2 SVGAGI. V dropped 8 bases and J dropped 6; count of bases not matched to a gene: 10. This CDR3 spans 14 amino acids. As DNA, the CDR3 is TGTGCCAGCGGTACTCGGGGACAGGGGCTCGAGCAGTACTTC. It specifies CASGTRGQGLEQYF.

The gene calls are TRBV9 and TRBJ2-5, with 9 bases matching TRBD1. The germline CDR1 and CDR2 sequences are SGDLS and YYNGEE. Losses at the gene ends were 7 bases for V and 7 bases for J; bases not matched to a gene: 17. The CDR3 is made up of 16 amino acids. This CDR3 is CASSPNSGTGPGTQYF. The CDR3 DNA reads as TGTGCCAGCTCCCCCAACTCCGGGACAGGGCCTGGGACCCAGTACTTC.

The chain is built from TRBV5-5 and TRBJ2-3; 10 bases map to TRBD1. V lost 3 bases, J lost 3 bases, and 7 bases stayed unmatched. This CDR3 has 16 amino acids. CDR1 and CDR2 from the germline V gene are SGHKS and YYEKEE (reference sequence). CDR3 DNA sequence: TGTGCCAGCAGCTCGCATGGGACAGGGGTTACAGATACGCAGTATTTT. Its protein product is CASSSHGTGVTDTQYF.

The chain recombines TRBV28 with TRBJ1-2, with D uncertain. The CDR3 is 12 amino acids. V lost 8 bases and J lost 6, with 13 bases in between. In germline, CDR1 is MDHEN, CDR2 SYDVKM. CDR3 protein: CASYRAVDGYTF. The DNA of the CDR3 is TGTGCCAGCTACCGGGCGGTGGATGGCTACACCTTC.

The chain carries TRBV28 and TRBJ1-1; 8 bases are shared with TRBD1. The V gene's germline CDR1 is MDHEN and CDR2 SYDVKM. The trim removed 3 bases at V and 5 bases at J, leaving 8 bases unmatched. The CDR3 is 15 residues long. The CDR3 coding sequence is TGTGCCAGCAGTTTGCTGGACAGGGATGGGACTGAAGCTTTCTTT. Translating gives CASSLLDRDGTEAFF.

V gene TRBV19 combines with J gene TRBJ2-1; 8 nucleotides agree with TRBD2. This CDR3 has 18 amino acids. The germline gives CDR1 LNHDA, CDR2 SQIVND (reference sequence). J gave up 2 bases and V 8 bases, and 17 bases lay outside the gene matches. The CDR3 is CASPRGLAGTNPYNEQFF. In DNA form, the CDR3 reads TGTGCCAGTCCCCGCGGCCTAGCGGGCACGAACCCCTACAATGAGCAGTTCTTC.

This chain links TRBV7-6 with TRBJ2-1; D perhaps matches TRBD2 (6 bases). V was pared by 3 bases and J by 9 bases, with 18 bases between. CDR3 length: 15 amino acids. Germline CDR1 reads SGHVS; CDR2 reads FNYEAQ. The chain's CDR3 is CASSFHRESVSEQFF. For the CDR3, the DNA is TGTGCCAGCAGCTTCCACCGGGAGTCCGTGAGTGAGCAGTTCTTC. The variable domain in full, completed from reference TRBV7-6 and TRBJ2-1, reads GAGVSQSPRYKVTKRGQDVALRCDPISGHVSLYWYRQALGQGPEFLTYFNYEAQQDKSGLPNDRFSAERPEGSISTLTIQRTEQRDSAMYRCASSFHRESVSEQFFGPGTRLTVL.

The chain links TRBV6-1 to TRBJ2-1; possibly TRBD2 for D (6 bases). CDR3 size: 15 residues. CDR1 MNHNS and CDR2 SASEGT come from the germline V gene. Trimming shortened V by 7 bases and J by 2 bases, and 15 bases separated the two germline ends. CDR3 in DNA: TGTGCCAGCACACAAGGTAGCGGTACCTACAATGAGCAGTTCTTC. This codes for CASTQGSGTYNEQFF.